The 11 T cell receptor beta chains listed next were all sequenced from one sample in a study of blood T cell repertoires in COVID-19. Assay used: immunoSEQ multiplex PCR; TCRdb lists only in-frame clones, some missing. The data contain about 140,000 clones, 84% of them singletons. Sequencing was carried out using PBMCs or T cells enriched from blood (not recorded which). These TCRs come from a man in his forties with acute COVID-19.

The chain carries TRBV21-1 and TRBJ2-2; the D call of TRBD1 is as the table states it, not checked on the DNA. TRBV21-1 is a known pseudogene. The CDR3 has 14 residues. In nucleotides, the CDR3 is TGTGCCAGCAGCAACGAACCAGACACCGGGGAGCTGTTTTTT. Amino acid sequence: CASSNEPDTGELFF.

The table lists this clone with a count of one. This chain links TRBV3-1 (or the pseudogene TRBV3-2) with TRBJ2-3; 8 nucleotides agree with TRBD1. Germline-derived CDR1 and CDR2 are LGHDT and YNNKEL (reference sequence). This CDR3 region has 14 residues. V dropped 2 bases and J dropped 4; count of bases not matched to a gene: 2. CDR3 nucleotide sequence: TGTGCCAGCAGCCAACCAGGGGGCGCAGATACGCAGTATTTT. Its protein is CASSQPGGADTQYF.

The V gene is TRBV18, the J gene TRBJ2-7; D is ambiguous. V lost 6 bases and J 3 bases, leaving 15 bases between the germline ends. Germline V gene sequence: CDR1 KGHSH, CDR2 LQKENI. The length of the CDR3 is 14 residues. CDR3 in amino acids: CASSPLGSLYEQYF. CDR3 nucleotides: TGTGCCAGCTCCCCGTTGGGCAGCCTCTACGAGCAGTACTTC.

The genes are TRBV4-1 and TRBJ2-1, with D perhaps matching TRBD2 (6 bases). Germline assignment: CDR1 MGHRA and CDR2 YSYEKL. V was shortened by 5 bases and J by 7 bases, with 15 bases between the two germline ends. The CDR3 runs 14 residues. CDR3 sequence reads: CASSVPGTRNEQFF. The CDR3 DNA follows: TGCGCCAGCAGCGTACCCGGGACTCGGAATGAGCAGTTCTTC.

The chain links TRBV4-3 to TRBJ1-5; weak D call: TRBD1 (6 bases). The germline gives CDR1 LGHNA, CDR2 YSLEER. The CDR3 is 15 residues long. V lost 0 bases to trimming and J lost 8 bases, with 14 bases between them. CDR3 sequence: CASSQDRQGLKPQHF. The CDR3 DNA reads TGCGCCAGCAGCCAAGATAGGCAGGGGCTTAAGCCCCAGCATTTT.

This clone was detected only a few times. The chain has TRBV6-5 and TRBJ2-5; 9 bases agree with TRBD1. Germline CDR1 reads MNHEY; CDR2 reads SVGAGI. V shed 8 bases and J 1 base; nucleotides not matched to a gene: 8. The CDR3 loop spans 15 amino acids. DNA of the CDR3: TGTGCCAGCGGCCCCGGGACAGGGTCCCAAGAGACCCAGTACTTC. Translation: CASGPGTGSQETQYF.

The CDR3 DNA is TGTGCCATTCTGGGGGGGCCGCGGCCCCAGCATTTT. Translating it yields CAILGGPRPQHF. The rearrangement uses TRBV21-1 and TRBJ1-5. TRBV21-1 corresponds to a pseudogene. The CDR3 consists of 12 residues.

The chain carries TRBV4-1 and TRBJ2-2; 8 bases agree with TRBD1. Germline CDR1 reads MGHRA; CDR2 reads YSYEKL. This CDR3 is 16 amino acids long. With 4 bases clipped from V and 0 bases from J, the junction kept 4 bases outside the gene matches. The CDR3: CASSRGGQANTGELFF. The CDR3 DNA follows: TGCGCCAGCAGCCGAGGGGGACAGGCGAACACCGGGGAGCTGTTTTTT.

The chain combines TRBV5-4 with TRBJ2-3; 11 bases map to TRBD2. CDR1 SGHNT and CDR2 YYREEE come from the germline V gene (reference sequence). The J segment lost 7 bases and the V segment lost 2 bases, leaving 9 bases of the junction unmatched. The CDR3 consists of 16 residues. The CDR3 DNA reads TGTGCCAGCAGCTTAATAGCGGGGGGGGATACAAATACGCAGTATTTT. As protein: CASSLIAGGDTNTQYF.

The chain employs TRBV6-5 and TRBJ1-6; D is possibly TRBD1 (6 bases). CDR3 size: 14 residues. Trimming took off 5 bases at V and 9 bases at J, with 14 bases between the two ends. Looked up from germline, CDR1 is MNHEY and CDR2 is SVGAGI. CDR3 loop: CASSRRGSGSPLHF. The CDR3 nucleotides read TGTGCCAGCAGTCGCAGGGGTTCGGGTTCACCCCTCCACTTT.

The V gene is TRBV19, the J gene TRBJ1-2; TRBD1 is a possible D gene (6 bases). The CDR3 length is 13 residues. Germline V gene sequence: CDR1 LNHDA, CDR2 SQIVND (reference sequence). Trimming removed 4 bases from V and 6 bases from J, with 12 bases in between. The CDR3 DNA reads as TGTGCCAGTAGTACCACTCGACAGGATGGCTACACCTTC. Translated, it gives CASSTTRQDGYTF.